A single sample gave rise to the 7 T cell receptor beta chains below, sequenced in a study of T cell responses to AZD1222 COVID-19 vaccine. The method was immunoSEQ multiplex PCR; TCRdb's version includes in-frame clones alone and lacks a portion of them. Of some 200,000 clones detected, over 90% appear once; the ten largest clones hold about 4.2%. The material sequenced was peripheral blood, taken on day 0 of AZD1222 vaccination. These receptors all stem from an adult in good health.

In its sample, this clone was seen once. This chain connects TRBV27 to TRBJ2-2; the match to TRBD2 covers 7 bases. V shed 8 bases, J shed 4 bases, and the junction held 19 bases outside the gene matches. CDR1 is MNHEY and CDR2 is SMNVEV in the germline V gene (reference sequence). The CDR3 contains 18 residues. DNA for the CDR3: TGTGCCAGCCATGAGGGTTTAGCGGGTCGACGGCGCACCGGGGAGCTGTTTTTT. Translation: CASHEGLAGRRRTGELFF.

Of note for this clone: At one end the junction does not follow the germline gene, possibly because of a read error. V gene TRBV29-1 combines with J gene TRBJ1-2; perhaps TRBD1 as D (5 bases). The CDR3 is made up of 16 amino acids. CDR1 is SQVTM and CDR2 is ANQGSEA in the germline V gene. CDR3 nucleotide sequence: TGCAGCGTTGCGGTACCGGCGCAGGGTGATGTCATGAGTCGCGGCTTC. Residues: CSVAVPAQGDVMSRGF.

J is TRBJ1-4 and V is TRBV11-2; 7 positions agree with TRBD1. The CDR3 runs to 13 residues. The J segment lost 5 bases and the V segment lost 8 bases, leaving 5 bases of the junction unmatched. The germline CDR1 and CDR2 sequences are SGHAT and FQNNGV. Here the CDR3 reads CASARDRNEKLFF. The CDR3 nucleotides read TGTGCCAGCGCGCGGGACAGAAATGAAAAACTGTTTTTT.

The rearrangement uses TRBV12-5 and TRBJ2-6; 7 bases fit TRBD1. Trimming cost V 2 bases and J 6 bases; bases outside gene matches: 13. The CDR3 has 18 residues. CDR1 is LGHNT and CDR2 is FRNRAP in the germline V gene. CDR3 region: CASGLSRSHRGQANVLTF. In nucleotides, the CDR3 is TGTGCTAGTGGTTTGTCCAGATCCCATAGGGGGCAGGCCAACGTCCTGACTTTC.

The chain has TRBV7-2 and TRBJ2-1, with TRBD2 identical over 9 bases. The germline V gene has CDR1 SGHTA and CDR2 FQGNSA. CDR3 size: 16 residues. V lost 3 bases to trimming and J lost 9 bases; unmatched junction nucleotides: 12. CDR3 amino acids: CASSFLIAGELCEQFF. The CDR3 DNA sequence: TGTGCCAGCAGCTTCTTGATAGCGGGGGAGCTCTGTGAGCAGTTCTTC.

The V gene is TRBV19, the J gene TRBJ1-1; D remains unclear. Germline lookup yields CDR1 LNHDA and CDR2 SQIVND (reference sequence). This CDR3 region has 15 residues. Trimming removed 6 bases at V and 1 base at J, with 15 bases between. The CDR3 sequence: CASRYEPIGNTEAFF. CDR3 nucleotides: TGTGCCAGTAGATATGAGCCCATAGGGAACACTGAAGCTTTCTTT.

This chain joins TRBV29-1 and TRBJ1-4; D is perhaps TRBD1 (5 bases). The V end lost 4 bases, the J end lost 7 bases, and 19 bases lay between the germline ends. From germline, CDR1 is SQVTM and CDR2 ANQGSEA. The CDR3 is 15 amino acids. Here the CDR3 DNA reads TGCAGCGTTGCAGGAGGTGAGAGGGGTACTGAAAAACTGTTTTTT. Protein: CSVAGGERGTEKLFF.